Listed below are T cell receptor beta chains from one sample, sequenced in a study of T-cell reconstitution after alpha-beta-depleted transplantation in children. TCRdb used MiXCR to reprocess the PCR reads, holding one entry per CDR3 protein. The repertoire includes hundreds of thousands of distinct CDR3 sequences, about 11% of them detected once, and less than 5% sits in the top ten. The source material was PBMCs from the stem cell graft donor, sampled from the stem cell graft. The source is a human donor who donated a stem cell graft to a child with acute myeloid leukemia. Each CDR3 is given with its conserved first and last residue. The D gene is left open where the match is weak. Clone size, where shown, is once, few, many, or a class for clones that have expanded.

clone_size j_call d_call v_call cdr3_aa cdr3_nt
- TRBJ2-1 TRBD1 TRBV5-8 CASRPRGYNEQFF TGTGCCAGCAGACCCAGGGGGTACAATGAGCAGTTCTTC
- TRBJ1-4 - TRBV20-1 CSAFFMKGNEKLFF TGCAGTGCTTTCTTCATGAAAGGGAATGAAAAACTGTTTTTT
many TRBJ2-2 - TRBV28 CASGPPEENLNTGELFF TGTGCCAGCGGACCACCGGAGGAAAACCTAAACACCGGGGAGCTGTTTTTT
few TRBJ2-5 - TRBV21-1 CASSKSAWLGLRTQYF TGTGCCAGCAGCAAATCGGCTTGGTTAGGACTGCGGACCCAGTACTTC
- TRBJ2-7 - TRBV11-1 CASSSTGFEQYF TGTGCCAGCAGCTCAACAGGTTTCGAGCAGTACTTC
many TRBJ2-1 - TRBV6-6 CASSPDQYNEQFF TGTGCCAGCAGTCCCGACCAGTACAATGAGCAGTTCTTC
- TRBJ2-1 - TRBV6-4 CASSELLGINWDEQFF TGTGCCAGCAGTGAATTATTAGGGATCAATTGGGATGAGCAGTTCTTC
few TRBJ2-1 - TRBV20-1 CRADSYNEQFF TGCAGGGCTGACTCCTACAATGAGCAGTTCTTC
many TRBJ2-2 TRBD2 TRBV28 CASTLAGTGELFF TGTGCCAGCACCCTAGCGGGAACCGGGGAGCTGTTTTTT
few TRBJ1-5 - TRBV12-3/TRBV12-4 CASSPQGWGNQPQHF TGTGCCAGCAGTCCCCAGGGTTGGGGCAATCAGCCCCAGCATTTT
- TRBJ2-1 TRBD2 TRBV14 CASSLRLRTSGRPSSYEQFF TGTGCCAGCAGCCTTCGCCTGAGAACTAGCGGGAGGCCGAGCTCCTACGAGCAGTTCTTC
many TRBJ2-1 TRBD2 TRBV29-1 CSVTGRANNEQFF TGCAGCGTTACCGGGAGGGCGAACAATGAGCAGTTCTTC
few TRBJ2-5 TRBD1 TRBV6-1 CASSQQGSPETQYF TGTGCCAGCAGTCAACAGGGGAGTCCAGAGACCCAGTACTTC
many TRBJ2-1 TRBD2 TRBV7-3 CASSLVGTSGRLSSYNEQFF TGTGCCAGCAGCTTAGTCGGGACTAGCGGGAGGCTGAGCTCCTACAATGAGCAGTTCTTC
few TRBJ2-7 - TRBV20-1 CSAPPTGTSYEQYF TGCAGTGCCCCTCCAACCGGGACAAGCTACGAGCAGTACTTC
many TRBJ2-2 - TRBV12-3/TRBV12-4 CASSRLNTGELFF TGTGCCAGCAGCCGGCTAAACACCGGGGAGCTGTTTTTT
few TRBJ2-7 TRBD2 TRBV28 CASTLGSGRSYEQYF TGTGCCAGCACACTAGGTAGCGGGAGATCATACGAGCAGTACTTC
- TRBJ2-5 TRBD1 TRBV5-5 CASSSPGQQETQYF TGTGCCAGCAGCTCTCCGGGACAGCAAGAGACCCAGTACTTC
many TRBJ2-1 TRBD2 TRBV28 CASSFSSGTYNEQFF TGTGCCAGCAGTTTCTCTAGCGGGACCTACAATGAGCAGTTCTTC
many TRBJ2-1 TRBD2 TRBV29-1 CSVGRLAGGRYNEQFF TGCAGCGTGGGGAGGCTAGCGGGAGGGCGGTACAATGAGCAGTTCTTC
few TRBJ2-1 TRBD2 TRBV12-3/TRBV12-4 CASTWGGSPFF TGTGCCAGCACTTGGGGAGGGAGTCCGTTCTTC
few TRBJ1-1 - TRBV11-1 CASSLAQLNTEAFF TGTGCCAGCAGCCTAGCGCAGCTGAACACTGAAGCTTTCTTT
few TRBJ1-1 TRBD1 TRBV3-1 CASRGGGQKNTEAFF TGTGCCAGCAGGGGAGGGGGACAGAAGAACACTGAAGCTTTCTTT
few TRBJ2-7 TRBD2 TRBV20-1 CSASPSGSREQYF TGCAGTGCTAGCCCTAGCGGGAGTCGCGAGCAGTACTTC
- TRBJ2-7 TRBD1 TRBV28 CASSKTGVYEQYF TGTGCCAGCAGCAAAACAGGGGTTTACGAGCAGTACTTC
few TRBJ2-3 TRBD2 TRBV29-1 CSAAGGAEDTQYF TGCAGCGCCGCGGGGGGGGCCGAGGATACGCAGTATTTT
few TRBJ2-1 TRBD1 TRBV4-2 CASSNTDRLGNEQFF TGTGCCAGCAGCAATACGGACAGGCTGGGGAATGAGCAGTTCTTC
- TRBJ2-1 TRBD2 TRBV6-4 CASSARTSGSYEQFF TGTGCCAGCAGTGCGAGGACTAGCGGGAGTTATGAGCAGTTCTTC
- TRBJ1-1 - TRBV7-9 CASSLALTSRTEAFF TGTGCCAGCAGCTTAGCGCTCACGTCTCGGACTGAAGCTTTCTTT
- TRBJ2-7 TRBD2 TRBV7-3 CASSTSGTSYEQYF TGTGCCAGCAGTACTAGCGGGACCTCCTACGAGCAGTACTTC
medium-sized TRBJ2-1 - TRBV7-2 CASSLGGLALPGNEQFF TGTGCCAGCAGCTTAGGAGGTCTAGCGTTGCCTGGGAATGAGCAGTTCTTC
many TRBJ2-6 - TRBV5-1 CASSQLSSGANVLTF TGCGCCAGCAGCCAGCTAAGCTCTGGGGCCAACGTCCTGACTTTC
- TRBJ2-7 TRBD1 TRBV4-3 CASSQEPGQGYEQYF TGCGCCAGCAGCCAAGAACCGGGACAGGGGTACGAGCAGTACTTC
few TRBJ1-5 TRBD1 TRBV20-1 CSAKDRGRYSNQPQHF TGCAGTGCCAAGGACAGGGGCCGTTATAGCAATCAGCCCCAGCATTTT
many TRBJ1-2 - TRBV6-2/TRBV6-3 CASSWAGYGYTF TGTGCCAGCAGTTGGGCAGGCTATGGCTACACCTTC
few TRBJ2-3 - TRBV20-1 CSARDGRSSTDTQYF TGCAGTGCTAGAGATGGGCGTTCCAGCACAGATACGCAGTATTTT
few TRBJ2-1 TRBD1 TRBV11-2 CASSLVLVGQGLDEQFF TGTGCCAGCAGCTTAGTCCTTGTGGGACAGGGTTTGGATGAGCAGTTCTTC
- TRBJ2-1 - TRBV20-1 CSALGSSSYNEQFF TGCAGTGCTTTAGGGTCGAGCTCCTACAATGAGCAGTTCTTC
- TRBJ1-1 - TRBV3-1 CASSSAGAGEAFF TGTGCCAGCAGCTCCGCAGGAGCAGGTGAAGCTTTCTTT
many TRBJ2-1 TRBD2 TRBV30 CAWKVAGGYNEQFF TGTGCCTGGAAGGTAGCGGGAGGTTACAATGAGCAGTTCTTC
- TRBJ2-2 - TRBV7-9 CASSSLRVKTGELFF TGTGCCAGCAGCTCGTTAAGGGTGAAGACCGGGGAGCTGTTTTTT
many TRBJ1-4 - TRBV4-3 CASSQDPAVRGKLFF TGCGCCAGCAGCCAAGATCCGGCGGTGAGGGGAAAACTGTTTTTT
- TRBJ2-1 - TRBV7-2 CASSLGGSGYYNEQFF TGTGCCAGCAGCCTCGGGGGTAGCGGCTATTACAATGAGCAGTTCTTC
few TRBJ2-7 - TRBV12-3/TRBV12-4 CASSPPAGWGPSEQYF TGTGCCAGCAGTCCCCCGGCGGGATGGGGGCCGTCCGAGCAGTACTTC
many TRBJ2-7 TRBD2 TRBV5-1 CASSPRLAGGGEQYF TGCGCCAGCAGCCCAAGACTAGCGGGAGGTGGCGAGCAGTACTTC
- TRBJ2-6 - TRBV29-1 CSVDGSGANVLTF TGCAGCGTTGACGGGTCTGGGGCCAACGTCCTGACTTTC
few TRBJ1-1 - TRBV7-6 CASSAGVNTEAFF TGTGCCAGCAGCGCGGGGGTGAACACTGAAGCTTTCTTT